These 13 T cell receptor beta chains came from one sample sequenced in a study of blood T cell repertoires in COVID-19. The data were produced by immunoSEQ multiplex PCR, yet TCRdb's version contains in-frame clones alone and is incomplete. In the table there are under 300,000 clones, under 85% of which are singletons. Sequencing was carried out using peripheral blood. The receptors were gathered from a man aged 30 to 39 who had recovered from COVID-19.

The chain links TRBV5-1 to TRBJ2-1, with TRBD1 matching over 8 bases. The V gene end was trimmed by 2 bases and the J gene end by 6 bases; junction bases not matched to a gene: 7. CDR3 length: 15 amino acids. CDR1 and CDR2 from the germline V gene are SGHRS and YFSETQ. The CDR3 is CASSFMPGQGNEQFF. CDR3 sequence (DNA): TGCGCCAGCAGCTTCATGCCTGGACAGGGCAATGAGCAGTTCTTC.

The J gene is TRBJ2-3, the V gene TRBV5-1, with D perhaps TRBD2 (7 bases). V lost 2 bases to trimming and J lost 4 bases, with 14 bases between them. CDR3 length: 15 amino acids. Germline V gives CDR1 SGHRS, CDR2 YFSETQ. This chain's CDR3 is CASSLGGGAPDTQYF. CDR3 nucleotides: TGCGCCAGCAGCTTAGGTGGGGGGGCCCCAGATACGCAGTATTTT.

This chain joins TRBV2 and TRBJ1-5, with no clear D. V was shortened by 2 bases and J by 9 bases, with 14 bases between the two germline ends. The CDR3 has 14 amino acids. CDR1 and CDR2 from the germline V gene are SNHLY and FYNNEI. The CDR3 coding sequence is TGTGCCAGCAGTGAACAAAGCCACGGAGGGCCCCAGCATTTT. This gives the protein CASSEQSHGGPQHF. Complete variable domain (other parts from reference TRBV2 and TRBJ1-5): EPEVTQTPSHQVTQMGQEVILRCVPISNHLYFYWYRQILGQKVEFLVSFYNNEISEKSEIFDDQFSVERPDGSNFTLKIRSTKLEDSAMYFCASSEQSHGGPQHFGDGTRLSIL.

The V call is TRBV7-2, the J call TRBJ2-3; TRBD1 agrees at 7 bases. CDR1 SGHTA and CDR2 FQGNSA come from the germline V gene. CDR3 length equals 17 residues. V gave up 5 bases and J gave up 0 bases; unmatched junction bases: 11. CDR3: CASSLGYRGTSTDTQYF. CDR3 in DNA: TGTGCCAGCAGCCTGGGGTACAGGGGCACTAGCACAGATACGCAGTATTTT.

The CDR3 coding sequence is TGTGCCAGCAACCCACAGGGGGCGAGTGAAGCTTTCTTT. Amino acids: CASNPQGASEAFF. The chain joins TRBV6-6 to TRBJ1-1; TRBD1 agrees at 9 bases. The CDR3 totals 13 residues. Germline CDR1 reads MNHNY; CDR2 reads SVGAGI (reference sequence). V lost 7 bases to trimming and J lost 7 bases; unmatched junction nucleotides: 7.

The chain couples TRBV5-1 to TRBJ1-3; D is ambiguous. V lost 0 bases and J 0 bases, leaving 7 bases between the germline ends. Germline lookup yields CDR1 SGHRS and CDR2 YFSETQ. The CDR3 runs to 15 residues. The CDR3 DNA reads TGCGCCAGCAGCTTGGGTCAGGACTCTGGAAACACCATATATTTT. Translation: CASSLGQDSGNTIYF.

A remark on this clone: A much more abundant neighbour one base away suggests this may be a read error. V gene TRBV6-5 combines with J gene TRBJ1-2; D may be TRBD1 (6 bases). Trimming took off 6 bases at V and 2 bases at J, with 10 bases between the two ends. Per the germline V gene, CDR1 is MNHEY and CDR2 is SVGAGI. The CDR3 length is 13 residues. DNA of the CDR3: TGTGCCAGCAGCCAAGGACAGAACTATGGCTACACCTTC. This codes for CASSQGQNYGYTF.

This clone was seen only a few times. V is TRBV7-2 and J is TRBJ1-3, with D unresolved. Between the trimmed V and J ends, which lost 1 base and 5 bases, there was a span of 6 bases. CDR3 length: 13 amino acids. The germline CDR1 and CDR2 sequences are SGHTA and FQGNSA. CDR3 bases: TGTGCCAGCAGCTTAGGAGAGCGAAACACCATATATTTT. This translates into CASSLGERNTIYF.

This clone has more than one count but fewer than ten. This chain links TRBV15 with TRBJ1-4, with a tentative D call TRBD1 (5 bases). V lost 6 bases, J lost 7 bases, and 18 bases lay in between. Germline V gene lookup returns CDR1 LNHNV and CDR2 YYDKDF (reference sequence). The CDR3 length is 15 residues. CDR3 protein: CATRAEGANGEKLFF. CDR3 DNA sequence: TGTGCCACCAGGGCGGAAGGGGCAAATGGTGAAAAACTGTTTTTT.

The sample holds one count of this clone. CDR3 residues: CASSSQDRGGEKLFF. The CDR3 region has the DNA TGTGCCAGCAGCTCCCAGGACAGGGGAGGTGAAAAACTGTTTTTT. The chain is built from TRBV7-8 and TRBJ1-4, with 9 bases identical to TRBD1. The V gene's germline CDR1 is SGHVS and CDR2 FQNEAQ. With V trimmed by 4 bases and J by 7 bases, 7 bases remained unmatched. The CDR3 runs to 15 residues.

The V call is TRBV15, the J call TRBJ1-1; 8 bases map to TRBD1. Trimming at V came to 0 bases and at J to 4 bases, leaving 4 bases not matched to a gene. This CDR3 has 15 amino acids. Per germline, CDR1 LNHNV and CDR2 YYDKDF (reference sequence). For the CDR3, the DNA is TGTGCCACCAGCAGAGAGGACAGGGAAGGCACTGAAGCTTTCTTT. Translation gives CATSREDREGTEAFF.

The chain is built from TRBV24-1 and TRBJ1-6, with TRBD1 identical over 8 bases. This CDR3 has 13 residues. The V and J ends lost 9 bases and 6 bases, in that order; junction bases with no gene match: 3. The germline V gene encodes CDR1 KGHDR and CDR2 SFDVKD. This CDR3 reads CATSGQGNSPLHF. The CDR3, as DNA: TGTGCCACCTCCGGACAGGGTAATTCACCCCTCCACTTT.

About this clone itself: Germline is not matched at one junction end, which may reflect a read error. The chain combines TRBV7-8 with TRBJ1-1; 11 bases are shared with TRBD1. This CDR3 region has 14 residues. Per germline, CDR1 SGHVS and CDR2 FQNEAQ. CDR3 sequence: CASIVGTGGSEAFF. The CDR3 coding sequence is TGTGCCAGCATCGTAGGGACAGGGGGATCTGAGGCTTTCTTT.